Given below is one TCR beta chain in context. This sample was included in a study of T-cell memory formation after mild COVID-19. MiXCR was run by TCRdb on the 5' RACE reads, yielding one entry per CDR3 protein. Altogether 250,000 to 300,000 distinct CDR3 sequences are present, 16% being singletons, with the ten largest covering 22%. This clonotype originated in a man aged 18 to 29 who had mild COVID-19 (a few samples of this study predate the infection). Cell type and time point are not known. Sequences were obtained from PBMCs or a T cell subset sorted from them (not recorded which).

CDR3: CASSLAGGGYTF. The CDR3 coding sequence is TGTGCCAGCAGTTTAGCTGGGGGAGGCTACACCTTC. The V call is TRBV12-3 or TRBV12-4, the J call TRBJ1-2; D may be TRBD1 (5 bases). Trimming took 0 bases from V and 8 from J, leaving 7 bases between them. This CDR3 is 12 amino acids long.